This record looks at one TCR beta chain sequence and its context. Its specificity is unknown. This sample was included in a study of T cell responses to AZD1222 COVID-19 vaccine. Study-level results: Seropositive status at baseline applied to only a handful of AZD1222 recipients. Clonal diversity may have been underestimated in mostly white British donors.

In germline, CDR1 is MGHRA, CDR2 YSYEKL. The CDR3 totals 15 residues. V lost 0 bases, J lost 7 bases, and 13 bases lay in between. The method was immunoSEQ multiplex PCR; TCRdb's version includes in-frame clones alone and lacks a portion of them. The data contain 150,000 to 200,000 clones, approximately 91% of them singletons. Sequencing used peripheral blood, obtained on day 0 of AZD1222 vaccination. This chain joins TRBV4-1 and TRBJ1-5; D unresolved. The clonotype originates from an adult in good health. The CDR3 nucleotides read TGCGCCAGCAGCCAAGATATCACAGATGGCCAGCCCCAGCATTTT. Translated: CASSQDITDGQPQHF.